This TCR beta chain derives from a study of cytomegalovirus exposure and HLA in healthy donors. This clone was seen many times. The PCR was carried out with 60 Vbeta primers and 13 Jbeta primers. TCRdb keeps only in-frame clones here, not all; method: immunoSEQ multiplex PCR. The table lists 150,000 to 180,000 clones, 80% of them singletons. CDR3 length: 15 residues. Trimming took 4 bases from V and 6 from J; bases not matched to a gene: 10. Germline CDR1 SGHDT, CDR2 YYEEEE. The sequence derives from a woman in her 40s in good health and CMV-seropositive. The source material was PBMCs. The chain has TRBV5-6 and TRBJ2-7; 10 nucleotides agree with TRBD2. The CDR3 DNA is TGTGCCAGCAGCCGGGGCCTAGCGGGAGTGGGCGAGCAGTACTTC. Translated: CASSRGLAGVGEQYF.